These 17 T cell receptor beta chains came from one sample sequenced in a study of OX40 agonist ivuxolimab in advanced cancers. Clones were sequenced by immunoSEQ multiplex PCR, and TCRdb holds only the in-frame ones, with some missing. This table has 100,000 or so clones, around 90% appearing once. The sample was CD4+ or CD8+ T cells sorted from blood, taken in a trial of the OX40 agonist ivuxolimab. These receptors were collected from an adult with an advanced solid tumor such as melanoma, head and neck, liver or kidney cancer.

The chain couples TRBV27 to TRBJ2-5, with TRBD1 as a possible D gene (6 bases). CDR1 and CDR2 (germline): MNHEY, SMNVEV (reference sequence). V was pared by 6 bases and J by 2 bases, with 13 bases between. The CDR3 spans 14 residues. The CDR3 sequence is CASRGANGQETQYF. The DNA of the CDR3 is TGTGCCAGCAGGGGGGCCAATGGACAAGAGACCCAGTACTTC.

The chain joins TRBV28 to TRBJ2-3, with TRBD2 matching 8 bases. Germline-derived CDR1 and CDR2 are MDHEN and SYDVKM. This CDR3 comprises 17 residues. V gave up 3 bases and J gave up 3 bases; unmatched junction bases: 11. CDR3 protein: CASSFEIWAGGTDTQYF. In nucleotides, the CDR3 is TGTGCCAGCAGTTTTGAGATTTGGGCGGGAGGTACAGATACGCAGTATTTT.

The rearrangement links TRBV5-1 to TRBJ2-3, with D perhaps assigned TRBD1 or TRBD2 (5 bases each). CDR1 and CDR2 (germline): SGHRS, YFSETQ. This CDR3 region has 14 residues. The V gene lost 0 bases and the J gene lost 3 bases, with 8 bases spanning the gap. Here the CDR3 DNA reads TGCGCCAGCAGCTTGGGGGGGAGTACAGATACGCAGTATTTT. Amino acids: CASSLGGSTDTQYF.

This chain's CDR3 is CASSSLTGSSNQPQHF. CDR3 bases: TGTGCCAGTAGTTCTCTGACAGGGTCAAGCAATCAGCCCCAGCATTTT. V usage is TRBV19 and J usage is TRBJ1-5; 7 nucleotides agree with TRBD1. Germline assignment: CDR1 LNHDA and CDR2 SQIVND (reference sequence). After removal of 5 bases from V and 1 base from J, the junction contained 8 bases not matched to a gene. This CDR3 comprises 16 residues.

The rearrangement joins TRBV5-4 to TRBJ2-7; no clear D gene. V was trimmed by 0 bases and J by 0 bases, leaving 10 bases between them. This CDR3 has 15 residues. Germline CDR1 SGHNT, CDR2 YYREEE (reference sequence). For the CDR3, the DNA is TGTGCCAGCAGCTTGGGTGGAATCAGCTCCTACGAGCAGTACTTC. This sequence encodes CASSLGGISSYEQYF.

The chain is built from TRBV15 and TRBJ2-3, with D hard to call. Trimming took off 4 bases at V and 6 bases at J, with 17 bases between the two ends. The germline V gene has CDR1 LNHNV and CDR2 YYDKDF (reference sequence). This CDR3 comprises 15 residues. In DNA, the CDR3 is TGTGCCACCAGCACCTCCCCTAAACTCCTTGATACGCAGTATTTT. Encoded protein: CATSTSPKLLDTQYF.

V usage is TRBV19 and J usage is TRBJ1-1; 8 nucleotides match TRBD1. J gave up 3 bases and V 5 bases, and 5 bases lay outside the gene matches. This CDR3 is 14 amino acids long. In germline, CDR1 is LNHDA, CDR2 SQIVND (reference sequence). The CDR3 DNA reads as TGTGCCAGTAGTGTTGGACAGGGCTACACTGAAGCTTTCTTT. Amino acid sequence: CASSVGQGYTEAFF.

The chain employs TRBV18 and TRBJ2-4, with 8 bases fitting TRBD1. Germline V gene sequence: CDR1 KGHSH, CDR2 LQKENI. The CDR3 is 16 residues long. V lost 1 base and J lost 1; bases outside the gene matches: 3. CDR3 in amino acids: CASSPRQGTAKNIQYF. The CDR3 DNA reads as TGTGCCAGCTCACCACGACAGGGGACGGCCAAAAACATTCAGTACTTC.

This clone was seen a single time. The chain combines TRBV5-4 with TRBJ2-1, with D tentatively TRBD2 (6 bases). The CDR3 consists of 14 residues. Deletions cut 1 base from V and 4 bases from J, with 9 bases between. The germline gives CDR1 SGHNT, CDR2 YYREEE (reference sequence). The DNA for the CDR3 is TGTGCCAGCAGCTTGAAGCGGGTGTACAATGAGCAGTTCTTC. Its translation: CASSLKRVYNEQFF.

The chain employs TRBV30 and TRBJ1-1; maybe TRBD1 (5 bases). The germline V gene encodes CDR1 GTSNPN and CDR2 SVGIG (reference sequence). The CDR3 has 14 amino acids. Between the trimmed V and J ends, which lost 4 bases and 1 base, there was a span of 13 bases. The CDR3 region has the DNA TGTGCCTGGATTGTTTCGGGGGGGAACACTGAAGCTTTCTTT. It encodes CAWIVSGGNTEAFF.

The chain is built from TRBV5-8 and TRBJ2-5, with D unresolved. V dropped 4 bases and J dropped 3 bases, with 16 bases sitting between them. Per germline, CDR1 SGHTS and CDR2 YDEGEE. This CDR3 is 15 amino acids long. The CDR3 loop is CASSKPLLLKETQYF. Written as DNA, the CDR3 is TGTGCCAGCAGCAAACCACTACTTTTGAAAGAGACCCAGTACTTC.

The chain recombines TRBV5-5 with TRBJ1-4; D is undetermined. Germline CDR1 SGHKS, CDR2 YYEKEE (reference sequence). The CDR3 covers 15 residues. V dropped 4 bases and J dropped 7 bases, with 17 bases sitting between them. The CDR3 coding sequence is TGTGCCAGCAGCGGGAGGGCAGGAGGAAGTGAAAAACTGTTTTTT. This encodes CASSGRAGGSEKLFF.

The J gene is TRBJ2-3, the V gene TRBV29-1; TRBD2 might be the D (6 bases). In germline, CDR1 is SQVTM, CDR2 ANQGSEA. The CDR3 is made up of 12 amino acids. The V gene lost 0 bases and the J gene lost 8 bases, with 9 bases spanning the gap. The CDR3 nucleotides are TGCAGCGTTGAAGAGCGGAGGGGTACGCAGTATTTT. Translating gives CSVEERRGTQYF.

The CDR3 loop reads CATSLNLIGQGDHEQYF. DNA for the CDR3: TGTGCCACCAGCCTCAACTTAATAGGACAGGGCGACCACGAGCAGTACTTC. V is TRBV15 and J is TRBJ2-7, with 8 nucleotides matching TRBD1. Germline loops: CDR1 LNHNV, CDR2 YYDKDF (reference sequence). The junction had 17 bases not matched to a gene; V was cut back by 5 bases and J by 5 bases. The CDR3 totals 17 residues. The full variable domain, rest sourced from reference TRBV15 and TRBJ2-7, is DAMVIQNPRYQVTQFGKPVTLSCSQTLNHNVMYWYQQKSSQAPKLLFHYYDKDFNNEADTPDNFQSRRPNTSFCFLDIRSPGLGDTAMYLCATSLNLIGQGDHEQYFGPGTRLTVT.

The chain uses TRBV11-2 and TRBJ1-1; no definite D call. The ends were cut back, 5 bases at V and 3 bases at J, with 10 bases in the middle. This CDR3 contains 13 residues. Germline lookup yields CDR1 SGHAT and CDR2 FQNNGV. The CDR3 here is CASSPYPDTEAFF. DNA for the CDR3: TGTGCCAGCAGCCCCTACCCGGACACTGAAGCTTTCTTT.

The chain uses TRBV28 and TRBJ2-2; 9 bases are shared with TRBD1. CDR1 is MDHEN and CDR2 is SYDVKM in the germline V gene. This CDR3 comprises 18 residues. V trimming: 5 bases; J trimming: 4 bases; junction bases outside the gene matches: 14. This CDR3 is CASSPTGGARGSTGELFF. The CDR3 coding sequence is TGTGCCAGCAGTCCCACAGGGGGCGCGAGAGGCAGCACCGGGGAGCTGTTTTTT.

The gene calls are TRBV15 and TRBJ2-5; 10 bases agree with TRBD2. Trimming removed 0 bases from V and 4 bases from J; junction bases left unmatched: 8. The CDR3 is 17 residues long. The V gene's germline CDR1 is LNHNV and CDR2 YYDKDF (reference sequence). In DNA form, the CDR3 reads TGTGCCACCAGCAGAGATGGGAGCGGGAGGGCTGGAGAGACCCAGTACTTC. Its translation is CATSRDGSGRAGETQYF.